This is a list of T cell receptor beta chains from one sample in a study of T cells in Graves' hyperthyroidism and ophthalmopathy. TCRdb fed the multiplex PCR reads into MiXCR, producing one record per CDR3 protein. The sample lists some 370,000 distinct CDR3 sequences, over 12% occurring once. The sequencing input was blood. These receptors were collected from a man aged 45-65 years with Graves' ophthalmopathy. Each CDR3 is given with its conserved first and last residue. The D gene is left open where the match is weak. Clone size, where shown, is once, few, many, or a class for clones that have expanded.

j_call	clone_size	v_call	d_call	cdr3_nt	cdr3_aa
TRBJ2-1	few	TRBV6-1	NA	TGTGCCAGCAGTGAAGCCCCCGGGAAGCAGTTCTTC	CASSEAPGKQFF
TRBJ2-3	many	TRBV6-5	NA	TGTGCCAGCAGTTACGAAGGTGCCCCTACAGATACGCAGTATTTT	CASSYEGAPTDTQYF
TRBJ1-5	many	TRBV28	NA	TGTGCCAGCTGCCCCCGGGTGTATAGCAATCAGCCCCAGCATTTT	CASCPRVYSNQPQHF
TRBJ1-3	few	TRBV28	NA	TGTGCCAGCAGTTTTCGAGGGGGAGGAAACACCATATATTTT	CASSFRGGGNTIYF
TRBJ1-5	many	TRBV6-2/TRBV6-3	NA	TGTGCCAGCAGGCCCCCAGGGGGCAATCAGCCCCAGCATTTT	CASRPPGGNQPQHF
TRBJ2-7	few	TRBV19	NA	TGTGCCAGTAGTCGCGCGACCGAGACCTACGAGCAGTACTTC	CASSRATETYEQYF
TRBJ1-2	NA	TRBV20-1	TRBD1	TGCAGTGCTAGAGGTTCCGGGGACAGGGCCTATGGCTACACCTTC	CSARGSGDRAYGYTF
TRBJ2-7	many	TRBV11-2	TRBD1	TGTGCCAGCAGCTTAGTACAGGGGTGGTACGAGCAGTACTTC	CASSLVQGWYEQYF
TRBJ2-1	few	TRBV19	TRBD2	TGTGCCAGTAGTATTAGGTCGGGGGGGATAAGGAACAATGAGCAGTTCTTC	CASSIRSGGIRNNEQFF
TRBJ2-1	few	TRBV6-9	TRBD2	TGTGCCAGCAGTTCCTGGCGGGAGGGTATCGATGAGCAGTTCTTC	CASSSWREGIDEQFF
TRBJ2-1	NA	TRBV12-3/TRBV12-4	NA	TGTGCCAGCGCCAACATAGGCTGGGTGGGAGGCTACGAATTGGAGCAGTTCTTC	CASANIGWVGGYELEQFF
TRBJ2-1	many	TRBV5-1	NA	TGCGCCAGCAGCTTGAAAGGCGTGGGGAATGAGCAGTTCTTC	CASSLKGVGNEQFF
TRBJ2-7	many	TRBV7-9	TRBD1	TGTGCCAGCAGCTTACCCGACAGGGGTATCTACGAGCAGTACTTC	CASSLPDRGIYEQYF
TRBJ2-1	NA	TRBV5-1	TRBD2	TGCGCCAGCAGGCAGACTAGCGGGATCTACAATGAGCAGTTCTTC	CASRQTSGIYNEQFF
TRBJ2-2	NA	TRBV19	NA	TGTGCCAGTTTTGGCAGGGAGAACACCGGGGAGCTGTTTTTT	CASFGRENTGELFF
TRBJ2-7	many	TRBV5-1	NA	TGCGCCAGCAGCTTGTGGGACGTTCAAAGCTCCTACGAGCAGTACTTC	CASSLWDVQSSYEQYF
TRBJ1-2	NA	TRBV6-2/TRBV6-3	NA	TGTGCCAGCAGTTACCGAGCTTTTAACTATGGCTACACCTTC	CASSYRAFNYGYTF
TRBJ1-5	NA	TRBV19	TRBD1	TGTGCCAGTAGTACTTGGACAGGGGTGGGCAATCAGCCCCAGCATTTT	CASSTWTGVGNQPQHF
TRBJ2-7	many	TRBV20-1	NA	TGCAGTGCCCACCCCCTCCGGGTTGGCTACGAGCAGTACTTC	CSAHPLRVGYEQYF
TRBJ2-7	NA	TRBV27	NA	TGTGCCAGCAGTGACCTCGGTCCCGCCTACGAGCAGTACTTC	CASSDLGPAYEQYF
TRBJ1-1	NA	TRBV2	NA	TGTGCCAGCAGCCGAGAGGTGGCAGGGTTCGGCACTGAAGCTTTCTTT	CASSREVAGFGTEAFF
TRBJ2-1	many	TRBV20-1	TRBD2	TGCAGTGCTAGAGATTTCGGCGGGAGTTACAATGAGCAGTTCTTC	CSARDFGGSYNEQFF
TRBJ1-5	many	TRBV3-1	TRBD1	TGTGCCAGCAGCCCAGACAGGGTTGGTCAGCCCCAGCATTTT	CASSPDRVGQPQHF
TRBJ2-3	many	TRBV30	NA	TGTGCCTGGAGTCCAGGGACCACAGATACGCAGTATTTT	CAWSPGTTDTQYF
TRBJ2-1	many	TRBV2	NA	TGTGCCAGCAGTGTAGGGGGACCACCCAATGAGCAGTTCTTC	CASSVGGPPNEQFF
TRBJ2-3	NA	TRBV19	NA	TGTGCCAGTAGTCATAGCGGCCGCACAGATACGCAGTATTTT	CASSHSGRTDTQYF
TRBJ2-3	NA	TRBV12-3/TRBV12-4	TRBD2	TGTGCCAGCACAAATAGCGGGGATCTCACAGATACGCAGTATTTT	CASTNSGDLTDTQYF
TRBJ2-1	NA	TRBV11-1	TRBD1	TGTGCCAGCAGCCCGATAACCGGGACAGGGGGTGAGCAGTTCTTC	CASSPITGTGGEQFF
TRBJ2-1	NA	TRBV28	TRBD1	TGTGCCAGCAGTTTATCAGGGGGCAACAATGAGCAGTTCTTC	CASSLSGGNNEQFF
TRBJ1-2	NA	TRBV7-9	NA	TGTGCCAGCAGCCGACTAGCGGGAGAGATCTATGGCTACACCTTC	CASSRLAGEIYGYTF
TRBJ2-7	NA	TRBV19	TRBD1	TGTGCCAGTAGTATTCTGGGACAGGGGCGAAACGAGCAGTACTTC	CASSILGQGRNEQYF
TRBJ1-5	few	TRBV19	NA	TGTGCCAGTAGTATAGTCAGGGATCAGCCCCAGCATTTT	CASSIVRDQPQHF
TRBJ1-5	few	TRBV29-1	TRBD1	TGCAGCGTTTCGACAGGGAGCAATCAGCCCCAGCATTTT	CSVSTGSNQPQHF
TRBJ2-5	many	TRBV20-1	NA	TGCAGTGCTAGAGAGTACACCAGGGGTCAAGAGACCCAGTACTTC	CSAREYTRGQETQYF
TRBJ2-7	few	TRBV5-4	TRBD1	TGTGCCAGCAGCGCGGGACAGGGAAGAGGGGCCTACGAGCAGTACTTC	CASSAGQGRGAYEQYF
TRBJ2-1	few	TRBV5-4	NA	TGTGCCAGCAGCTCTGAACTTCTAGCTCGTAATGAGCAGTTCTTC	CASSSELLARNEQFF
TRBJ1-1	many	TRBV2	NA	TGTGCCAGCAAGACAGGAATTATGAACACTGAAGCTTTCTTT	CASKTGIMNTEAFF
TRBJ2-3	many	TRBV11-2	TRBD2	TGTGCCAGCATAAGGCTAGCGGGAGGGCCAAAAGATACGCAGTATTTT	CASIRLAGGPKDTQYF
TRBJ2-1	few	TRBV6-1	TRBD2	TGTGCCAGCAGGGCTAGCGGGAGAAATGAGCAGTTCTTC	CASRASGRNEQFF
TRBJ2-1	many	TRBV7-8	TRBD2	TGTGCCAGCAGCTCCACTAGCGGGTGGGGACACAATGAGCAGTTCTTC	CASSSTSGWGHNEQFF
TRBJ2-3	many	TRBV5-1	NA	TGCGCCAGCAGCTTGGAGGGACTTATCACAGATACGCAGTATTTT	CASSLEGLITDTQYF
TRBJ2-1	many	TRBV12-5	NA	TGTGCTAGTGGTTTGGTACGGGTCGATGAGCAGTTCTTC	CASGLVRVDEQFF
TRBJ1-3	few	TRBV9	TRBD1	TGTGCCAGCAGCCGCACCGATACGGGACAGGGGTCTGGAAACACCATATATTTT	CASSRTDTGQGSGNTIYF